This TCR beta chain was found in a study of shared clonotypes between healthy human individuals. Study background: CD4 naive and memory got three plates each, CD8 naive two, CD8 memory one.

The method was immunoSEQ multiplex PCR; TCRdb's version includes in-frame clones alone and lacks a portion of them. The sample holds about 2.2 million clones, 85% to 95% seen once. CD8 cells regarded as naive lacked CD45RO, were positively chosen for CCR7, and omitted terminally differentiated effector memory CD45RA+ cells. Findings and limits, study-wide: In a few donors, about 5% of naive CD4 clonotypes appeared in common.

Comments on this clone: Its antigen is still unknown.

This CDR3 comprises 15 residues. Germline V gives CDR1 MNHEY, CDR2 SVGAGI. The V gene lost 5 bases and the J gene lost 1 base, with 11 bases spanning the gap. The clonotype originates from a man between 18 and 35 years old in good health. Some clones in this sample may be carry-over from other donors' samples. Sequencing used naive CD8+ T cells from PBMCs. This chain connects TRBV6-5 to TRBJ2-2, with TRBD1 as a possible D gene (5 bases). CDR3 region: CASSQITGNTGELFF. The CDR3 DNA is TGTGCCAGCAGTCAGATTACAGGGAACACCGGGGAGCTGTTTTTT.